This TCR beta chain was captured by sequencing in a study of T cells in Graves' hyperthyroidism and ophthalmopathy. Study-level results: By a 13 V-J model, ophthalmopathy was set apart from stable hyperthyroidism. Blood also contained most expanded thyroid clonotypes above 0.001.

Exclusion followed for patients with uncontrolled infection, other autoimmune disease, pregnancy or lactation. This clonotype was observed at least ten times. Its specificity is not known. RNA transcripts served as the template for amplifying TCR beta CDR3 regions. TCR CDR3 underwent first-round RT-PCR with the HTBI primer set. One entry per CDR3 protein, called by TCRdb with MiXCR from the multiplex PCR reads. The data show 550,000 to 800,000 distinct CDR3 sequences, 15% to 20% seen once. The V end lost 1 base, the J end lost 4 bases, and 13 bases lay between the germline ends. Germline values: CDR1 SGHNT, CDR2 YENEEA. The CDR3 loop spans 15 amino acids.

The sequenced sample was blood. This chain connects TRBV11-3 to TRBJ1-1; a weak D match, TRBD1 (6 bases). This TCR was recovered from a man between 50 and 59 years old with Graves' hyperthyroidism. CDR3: CASSLGGGGRTEAFF. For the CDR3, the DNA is TGTGCCAGCAGCTTAGGTGGAGGGGGTCGCACTGAAGCTTTCTTT.